This TCR beta chain came from a study of beta chain features in type 1 diabetes. About the research overall: What patients shared with healthy donors was a similar profile of age, gender and cell yields. Study-level points and caveats: Sampled from patients, naive, central memory and Treg TCRB repertoires appeared more similar than those sampled from healthy donors. Diminished insertions and augmented deletions at VDJ junctions characterized type 1 diabetes patients.

This CDR3 region has 11 residues. Trimming removed 0 bases at V and 4 bases at J, with 3 bases between. Germline V gene sequence: CDR1 DFQATT, CDR2 SNEGSKA (reference sequence). For this clone: Its matching antigen is unknown.

Expressed TCRB transcripts were sequenced, since all the RNA that had been isolated was reverse transcribed. Sequencing was performed with immunoSEQ multiplex PCR; in TCRdb, only in-frame clones are kept and a portion is missing. Of 200,000 to 250,000 clones in the sample, around 9.9% were seen once. This receptor was taken from a man between 18 and 29 years old in good health. Sequencing was performed on central memory CD4+ T cells from blood. This chain joins TRBV20-1 and TRBJ2-5, with D uncertain. CDR3 nucleotide sequence: TGCAGTGCTAGAGATGTAGAGACCCAGTACTTC. Translation: CSARDVETQYF.